Below, 10 T cell receptor beta chains from the same sample are listed, as sequenced in a study of shared clonotypes between healthy human individuals. Measured with immunoSEQ multiplex PCR; TCRdb has only the in-frame clones, and not every one. In the table there are 2 million to 2.5 million clones, approximately 94% of which are singletons. The sample comprised naive CD4+ T cells sorted from blood. Subset denoted: CD45RA+ positively selected. Receptor source: a man younger than 35 in good health.

J is TRBJ2-7 and V is TRBV18; TRBD1 might be the D (6 bases). This CDR3 comprises 14 residues. V was trimmed by 4 bases and J by 2 bases, leaving 12 bases between them. Germline lookup yields CDR1 KGHSH and CDR2 LQKENI. The CDR3 region has the DNA TGTGCCAGCTCACTGGGGGACACCGCCTACGAGCAGTACTTC. Translated: CASSLGDTAYEQYF.

The chain has TRBV19 and TRBJ1-2, with a weak D call TRBD1 (6 bases). Trimming removed 3 bases at V and 7 bases at J, with 15 bases between. Germline V gene sequence: CDR1 LNHDA, CDR2 SQIVND (reference sequence). The CDR3 spans 14 residues. The CDR3 loop is CASSIPLRTVGYTF. The CDR3 DNA is TGTGCCAGTAGTATCCCCTTGAGGACAGTTGGCTACACCTTC. Using reference TRBV19 and TRBJ1-2 for the parts outside the CDR3, the full variable domain is DGGITQSPKYLFRKEGQNVTLSCEQNLNHDAMYWYRQDPGQGLRLIYYSQIVNDFQKGDIAEGYSVSREKKESFPLTVTSAQKNPTAFYLCASSIPLRTVGYTFGSGTRLTVV.

This chain links TRBV29-1 with TRBJ2-7, with D perhaps TRBD2 (5 bases). CDR1 SQVTM and CDR2 ANQGSEA come from the germline V gene. V was pared by 7 bases and J by 2 bases, with 15 bases between. This CDR3 is built from 13 residues. The CDR3 sequence: CSAMGSGTYEQYF. DNA for the CDR3: TGCAGCGCCATGGGGAGCGGTACCTACGAGCAGTACTTC.

This chain joins TRBV18 and TRBJ1-4; TRBD1 aligns across 7 bases. The CDR3 is made up of 13 amino acids. V lost 4 bases to trimming and J lost 6 bases; unmatched junction nucleotides: 2. Looked up from germline, CDR1 is KGHSH and CDR2 is LQKENI. The DNA for the CDR3 is TGTGCCAGCTCACAGGGGGCGGATGAAAAACTGTTTTTT. This codes for CASSQGADEKLFF. Supplemented by reference TRBV18 and TRBJ1-4, the full variable domain reads NAGVMQNPRHLVRRRGQEARLRCSPMKGHSHVYWYRQLPEEGLKFMVYLQKENIIDESGMPKERFSAEFPKEGPSILRIQQVVRGDSAAYFCASSQGADEKLFFGSGTQLSVL.

This chain links TRBV11-3 with TRBJ2-5, with TRBD2 matching over 9 bases. The CDR3 totals 15 residues. The V and J ends lost 4 bases and 4 bases, in that order; junction bases with no gene match: 7. Germline CDR1 reads SGHNT; CDR2 reads YENEEA. The CDR3 reads CASSSNSGSGETQYF. The CDR3 bases are TGTGCCAGCAGCTCCAATAGCGGGAGCGGAGAGACCCAGTACTTC. The full variable domain, in which reference TRBV11-3 and TRBJ2-5 provide the parts outside the CDR3, is EAGVVQSPRYKIIEKKQPVAFWCNPISGHNTLYWYLQNLGQGPELLIRYENEEAVDDSQLPKDRFSAERLKGVDSTLKIQPAELGDSAVYLCASSSNSGSGETQYFGPGTRLLVL.

The chain carries TRBV28 and TRBJ2-7; 9 positions match TRBD1. This CDR3 has 14 amino acids. The germline CDR1 and CDR2 sequences are MDHEN and SYDVKM. Trimming at V came to 5 bases and at J to 6 bases, leaving 8 bases not matched to a gene. CDR3 in DNA: TGTGCCAGCAGTCTCCGGGACAGGGTAATCGAGCAGTACTTC. Encoded protein: CASSLRDRVIEQYF.

The chain is built from TRBV30 and TRBJ1-4; 7 bases are a match to TRBD1. The CDR3 sequence is 12 residues long. The germline CDR1 and CDR2 sequences are GTSNPN and SVGIG (reference sequence). CDR3 region: CAREGADEKLFF. The CDR3 region has the DNA TGTGCGCGGGAGGGGGCAGATGAAAAACTGTTTTTT.

The V call is TRBV5-1, the J call TRBJ2-1, with 10 bases aligning to TRBD2. The CDR3 is made up of 15 amino acids. CDR1 and CDR2 from the germline V gene are SGHRS and YFSETQ. With V trimmed by 4 bases and J by 10 bases, 11 bases remained unmatched. Written as DNA, the CDR3 is TGCGCCAGCAGCCTGGCGGCTAGCGGGGGCTCCGAGCAGTTCTTC. It encodes CASSLAASGGSEQFF. Supplemented by reference TRBV5-1 and TRBJ2-1, the full variable domain reads KAGVTQTPRYLIKTRGQQVTLSCSPISGHRSVSWYQQTPGQGLQFLFEYFSETQRNKGNFPGRFSGRQFSNSRSEMNVSTLELGDSALYLCASSLAASGGSEQFFGPGTRLTVL.

This sequence joins TRBV28 and TRBJ2-1, with D hard to call. The germline CDR1 and CDR2 sequences are MDHEN and SYDVKM. The CDR3 runs to 12 residues. Trimming stripped 3 bases from V and 4 bases from J, with 4 bases between. The CDR3 sequence is CASSFYYNEQFF. DNA of the CDR3: TGTGCCAGCAGTTTCTATTACAATGAGCAGTTCTTC. The variable domain in full, completed from reference TRBV28 and TRBJ2-1, reads DVKVTQSSRYLVKRTGEKVFLECVQDMDHENMFWYRQDPGLGLRLIYFSYDVKMKEKGDIPEGYSVSREKKERFSLILESASTNQTSMYLCASSFYYNEQFFGPGTRLTVL.

With respect to this clone: The same CDR3 also results from other DNA sequences found in this sample. J is TRBJ1-5 and V is TRBV9; no reliable D call. The CDR3 has 14 residues. Trimming left V 0 bases short and J 4 bases short, with 8 bases between. Per the germline V gene, CDR1 is SGDLS and CDR2 is YYNGEE. The chain's CDR3 is CASSVGPSNQPQHF. The CDR3 DNA reads TGTGCCAGCAGCGTAGGGCCCAGTAATCAGCCCCAGCATTTT.